This T cell receptor (beta chain) was documented in a study of T cell changes during pregnancy in multiple sclerosis. From germline, CDR1 is KGHSH and CDR2 LQKENI. V lost 3 bases to trimming and J lost 10 bases, with 16 bases between them. The CDR3 is 15 amino acids. The assay was immunoSEQ multiplex PCR, and TCRdb's table has in-frame clones only and misses some. The repertoire holds about 83,000 clones, with 90% to 95% as singletons. This TCR came from a female donor with multiple sclerosis, enrolled in a pregnancy study. The V gene is TRBV18, the J gene TRBJ2-6, with D perhaps TRBD2 (6 bases). This material consisted of peripheral blood, taken in the second trimester of pregnancy. CDR3 residues: CASSPPLLGTNVLTF. As DNA, the CDR3 is TGTGCCAGCTCACCCCCACTTCTTGGGACTAACGTCCTGACTTTC. Drawing the rest from reference TRBV18 and TRBJ2-6, the complete variable domain is NAGVMQNPRHLVRRRGQEARLRCSPMKGHSHVYWYRQLPEEGLKFMVYLQKENIIDESGMPKERFSAEFPKEGPSILRIQQVVRGDSAAYFCASSPPLLGTNVLTFGAGSRLTVL.